This T cell receptor beta chain was identified in a study of cytomegalovirus exposure and HLA in healthy donors. General study findings and limits: In a later analysis, several top co-occurrence clusters appeared linked to parvovirus B19, influenza, CMV and Epstein-Barr virus. The study put 150 to 200 TCR beta chains on its list as cytomegalovirus-associated.

This CDR3 comprises 17 residues. Germline V lookup: CDR1 SGHDN, CDR2 FVKESK. The V end was cut by 2 bases, the J end by 4 bases, with 15 bases between. To note about this clone: Its antigen is as yet unknown.

Researchers ran the PCR with 60 Vbeta and 13 Jbeta primers. Some clones are missing from TCRdb's copy, which holds only in-frame ones; the method was immunoSEQ multiplex PCR. The sample yields 150,000 to 200,000 clones, roughly 80% seen once. Sample: PBMCs. J is TRBJ2-6 and V is TRBV14, with no clear D. The clonotype originates from a woman aged 25 to 39 in good health and CMV-seropositive. In DNA form, the CDR3 reads TGTGCCAGCAGCCAACGCCGGTCCATTGCGGGGGCCAACGTCCTGACTTTC. This codes for CASSQRRSIAGANVLTF.